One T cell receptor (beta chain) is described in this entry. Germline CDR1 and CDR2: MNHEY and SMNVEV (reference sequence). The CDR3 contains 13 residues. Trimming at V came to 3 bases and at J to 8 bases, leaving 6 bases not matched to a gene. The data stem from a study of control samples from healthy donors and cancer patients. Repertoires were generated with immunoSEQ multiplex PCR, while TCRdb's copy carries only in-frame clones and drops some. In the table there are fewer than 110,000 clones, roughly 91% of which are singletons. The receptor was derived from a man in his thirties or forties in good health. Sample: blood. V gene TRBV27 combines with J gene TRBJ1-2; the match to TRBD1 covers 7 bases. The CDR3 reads CASSLDRMRGYTF. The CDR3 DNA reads TGTGCCAGCAGTTTGGACAGGATGAGGGGCTACACCTTC.